This TCR beta chain was captured by sequencing in a study of regulatory dendritic cells for organ transplantation. Study-level findings and limits: Regulatory dendritic cells appeared to expand memory CD8+ clones less than mature ones. Among resting subsets, memory CD8+ cells contained the most alloreactive clonotypes. Memory T cells were less diverse than naive, with memory CD8+ most oligoclonal.

V gave up 6 bases and J gave up 1 base, with 12 bases separating them. The CDR3 loop spans 15 amino acids. Germline values: CDR1 SNHLY, CDR2 FYNNEI. With regard to this clone: Its antigen is as yet unknown.

TCRdb's copy holds only in-frame clones and misses some; the assay was immunoSEQ multiplex PCR. This repertoire shows some 11,000 clones, roughly 70% found once; its top ten account for over 2%. Allogeneic regulatory or mature dendritic cells were co-cultured for roughly five days with CFSE-labeled sorted T cells at 1:10. Memory T cells were CD45RO+, naive were CD45RA+, sorted by FACS. The chain uses TRBV2 and TRBJ2-2; no definite D call. The source material was memory CD4+ T cells from blood cultured with regulatory dendritic cells. Documented subset: CD45RO+ memory T cells. The TCR sequence derives from a human donor in good health. The CDR3, as DNA: TGTGCCAGCAGCGAACAGCGTGAGAACACCGGGGAGCTGTTTTTT. Residues: CASSEQRENTGELFF.